This T cell receptor beta chain was sequenced in a study of glioma-infiltrating T cells. Study-level points and caveats: Gliomas, especially low-grade, showed above-expected tissue-blood divergence; non-neoplastic patients showed below. Only very few CDR3 sequences appeared in both tissue and blood.

At least ten counts were recorded for this clonotype. Its antigen is currently unknown. The iRepertoire nested amplicon-rescue multiplex PCR amplified TCR alpha and beta CDR3s from RNA. Tissue mRNA or PBMC total RNA, roughly 90-450 ng, went into one-step reverse transcription and amplification. A single record per CDR3 protein comes from TCRdb applying MiXCR to the multiplex PCR reads. The sample lists some 110,000 distinct CDR3 sequences; about 23% were seen once. This CDR3 has 14 residues. Germline V gene lookup returns CDR1 MGHRA and CDR2 YSYEKL. Between the trimmed V and J ends, which lost 2 bases and 0 bases, there was a span of 7 bases.

What was sequenced was glioma tissue, nonneoplastic brain tissue, or PBMCs (not recorded which). This sequence was found in a human donor with low-grade glioma or glioblastoma, undergoing nonglioma brain surgery, or in good health (not recorded which). The chain combines TRBV4-1 with TRBJ1-1; D ambiguous. This CDR3 reads CASSQRAVNTEAFF. The CDR3 DNA is TGCGCCAGCAGCCAAAGGGCAGTGAACACTGAAGCTTTCTTT.